The 15 T cell receptor beta chains in this list originate from one sample, sequenced in a study of shared T cell receptors in the human thymus. Here immunoSEQ multiplex PCR was the method, and the copy in TCRdb shows in-frame clones only, minus some. Here the sample spans over 450,000 clones, 75% to 85% being singletons. These data were also reused for a study on human thymus T cells.

Input material: thymocytes. The receptor source for this set is a boy younger than two with a congenital heart defect.

There are a few counts of this clone. The chain combines TRBV6-5 with TRBJ2-7; 9 nucleotides agree with TRBD1. This CDR3 is built from 15 residues. V was clipped by 3 bases and J by 2 bases; unmatched bases: 5. Looked up from germline, CDR1 is MNHEY and CDR2 is SVGAGI. CDR3 residues: CASSYGQGRAYEQYF. In nucleotides, the CDR3 is TGTGCCAGCAGTTATGGACAGGGGAGGGCCTACGAGCAGTACTTC.

This sequence joins TRBV14 and TRBJ2-5; D uncertain. The germline gives CDR1 SGHDN, CDR2 FVKESK. CDR3 length: 12 amino acids. Trimming shortened V by 5 bases and J by 5 bases, and 9 bases separated the two germline ends. The CDR3 sequence: CASSLGRETQYF. For the CDR3, the DNA is TGTGCCAGCAGCTTGGGCCGGGAGACCCAGTACTTC. Combining the CDR3 with reference TRBV14 and TRBJ2-5 gives the whole variable domain EAGVTQFPSHSVIEKGQTVTLRCDPISGHDNLYWYRRVMGKEIKFLLHFVKESKQDESGMPNNRFLAERTGGTYSTLKVQPAELEDSGVYFCASSLGRETQYFGPGTRLLVL.

This clone showed up just a few times. As DNA, the CDR3 is TGTGCCATCAGTGGGCCTCTGCGGGGGCCGCCCCGCTATGGCTACACCTTC. Its protein is CAISGPLRGPPRYGYTF. The chain combines TRBV10-3 with TRBJ1-2, with a tentative D call TRBD1 (6 bases). The CDR3 consists of 17 residues. Germline V gives CDR1 ENHRY, CDR2 SYGVKD. Trimming took off 4 bases at V and 4 bases at J, with 22 bases between the two ends.

The V and J genes are TRBV7-8 and TRBJ2-2, with D possibly matching TRBD2 (6 bases). CDR1 SGHVS and CDR2 FQNEAQ come from the germline V gene. The V gene lost 3 bases and the J gene lost 7 bases, with 15 bases spanning the gap. The CDR3 extends over 15 amino acids. CDR3 coding DNA: TGTGCCAGCAGCTTCAACCGCGGGGTCGGCGGGGAGCTGTTTTTT. Its protein is CASSFNRGVGGELFF.

The V call is TRBV5-6, the J call TRBJ2-3; weak D call: TRBD2 (6 bases). Trimming took 5 bases from V and 4 from J, leaving 14 bases between them. CDR1 is SGHDT and CDR2 is YYEEEE in the germline V gene. The CDR3 is made up of 14 amino acids. The CDR3 region is CASRCLRGSDTQYF. The CDR3 bases are TGTGCCAGCAGATGCCTCCGGGGGTCAGATACGCAGTATTTT.

The chain employs TRBV6-1 and TRBJ2-1, with 11 bases matching TRBD2. Trimming took 4 bases from V and 2 from J; bases not matched to a gene: 4. The CDR3 is made up of 16 amino acids. Germline assignment: CDR1 MNHNS and CDR2 SASEGT. In nucleotides, the CDR3 is TGTGCCAGCAGTGGCCTGACTAGCGGGACCTACAATGAGCAGTTCTTC. It is translated as CASSGLTSGTYNEQFF.

The gene calls are TRBV6-4 and TRBJ2-3; the match to TRBD2 covers 7 bases. This CDR3 contains 18 residues. Germline V gene lookup returns CDR1 MRHNA and CDR2 SNTAGT. The junction had 17 bases not matched to a gene; V was cut back by 6 bases and J by 2 bases. This CDR3 is CASRGPPGAGDNTDTQYF. In nucleotides, the CDR3 is TGTGCCAGCAGGGGTCCCCCTGGGGCGGGAGATAACACAGATACGCAGTATTTT.

J is TRBJ2-1 and V is TRBV11-2; 10 nucleotides line up with TRBD2. After removal of 0 bases from V and 7 bases from J, the junction contained 3 bases not matched to a gene. CDR3 length: 15 residues. CDR1 is SGHAT and CDR2 is FQNNGV in the germline V gene. DNA for the CDR3: TGTGCCAGCAGCTTAGAGGCTAGCGGGAGAAATGAGCAGTTCTTC. Amino acid sequence: CASSLEASGRNEQFF.

The chain uses TRBV4-3 and TRBJ2-5, with a tentative D call TRBD1 (5 bases). This CDR3 spans 15 amino acids. Looked up from germline, CDR1 is LGHNA and CDR2 is YSLEER. V lost 4 bases, J lost 5 bases, and 17 bases lay in between. This CDR3 reads CASSPVVGAWETQYF. DNA of the CDR3: TGCGCCAGCAGCCCAGTCGTAGGGGCTTGGGAGACCCAGTACTTC.

V gene TRBV7-8 combines with J gene TRBJ2-7; 10 nucleotides agree with TRBD2. V lost 1 base, J lost 0 bases, and 3 bases stayed unmatched. The CDR3 is 16 residues long. Germline V gives CDR1 SGHVS, CDR2 FQNEAQ. CDR3 in amino acids: CASSLVASGSSYEQYF. In DNA form, the CDR3 reads TGTGCCAGCAGCTTAGTTGCTAGCGGGAGCTCCTACGAGCAGTACTTC.

The chain is built from TRBV6-6 and TRBJ2-7; TRBD1 aligns across 8 bases. This CDR3 is 14 amino acids long. CDR1 is MNHNY and CDR2 is SVGAGI in the germline V gene (reference sequence). J gave up 5 bases and V 5 bases, and 8 bases lay outside the gene matches. The CDR3 here is CASSPWTGLDEQYF. CDR3 nucleotides: TGTGCCAGCAGTCCCTGGACAGGGTTGGACGAGCAGTACTTC.

This clone was seen a few times. CDR3 region: CASSPRLVSTDTQYF. Here the CDR3 DNA reads TGTGCCAGCAGCCCGAGACTAGTATCCACAGATACGCAGTATTTT. The chain recombines TRBV7-2 with TRBJ2-3; perhaps TRBD2 as D (6 bases). Trimming cost V 5 bases and J 2 bases, with 14 bases left between them. CDR3 length: 15 amino acids. Germline V lookup: CDR1 SGHTA, CDR2 FQGNSA. The full variable domain, rest sourced from reference TRBV7-2 and TRBJ2-3, is GAGVSQSPSNKVTEKGKDVELRCDPISGHTALYWYRQSLGQGLEFLIYFQGNSAPDKSGLPSDRFSAERTGGSVSTLTIQRTQQEDSAVYLCASSPRLVSTDTQYFGPGTRLTVL.

The chain employs TRBV7-2 and TRBJ1-5; D possibly corresponds to TRBD1 (5 bases). This CDR3 has 14 residues. Per the germline V gene, CDR1 is SGHTA and CDR2 is FQGNSA. Trimming left V 2 bases short and J 10 bases short, with 15 bases between. CDR3 DNA sequence: TGTGCCAGCAGCTTACGGGGGGGGATCAGCCCCCAGCATTTT. Translated, it gives CASSLRGGISPQHF.

The chain couples TRBV4-3 to TRBJ2-1; 12 nucleotides agree with TRBD2. This CDR3 spans 16 amino acids. V lost 3 bases, J lost 7 bases, and 7 bases stayed unmatched. Germline CDR1 LGHNA, CDR2 YSLEER. CDR3 residues: CASSQTTSGRKNEQFF. CDR3 coding DNA: TGCGCCAGCAGCCAGACCACTAGCGGGAGGAAGAATGAGCAGTTCTTC.

V usage is TRBV5-1 and J usage is TRBJ2-1, with D tentatively TRBD1 (6 bases). Germline V lookup: CDR1 SGHRS, CDR2 YFSETQ. The CDR3 is 12 residues long. V lost 4 bases, J lost 8 bases, and 10 bases lay in between. The CDR3 nucleotides are TGCGCCAGCAGCCAGGACAGCCATGAGCAGTTCTTC. It encodes CASSQDSHEQFF.